Below are 30 T cell receptor beta chains sequenced from a single sample in a study of CXCR3-negative and CXCR3-positive naive CD8 T cells. Notes on the study in general: Compared with CXCR3-negative naive cells, CXCR3-positive naive cells showed more hydrophobic TRB CDR3s.

UMI-labeled 5' RACE yielded the TRB cDNA libraries. TCRdb reprocessed the 5' RACE reads and reports one entry per CDR3 protein, with no DNA. The repertoire table contains 55,000 to 65,000 distinct CDR3 sequences. No antigen has been identified for these receptors. Sequencing used naive CXCR3+ CD8+ T cells from blood. Sample subset: CD45RO-CCR7+CD27+CD95- naive CD8+ T cells expressing CXCR3 (TNR3+). Source of these receptors: a human donor in good health. Some clones in this sample may be carry-over from other donors' samples.

The V and J genes are TRBV20-1 and TRBJ2-7. The length of the CDR3 is 14 residues. The V gene's germline CDR1 is DFQATT and CDR2 SNEGSKA (reference sequence). CDR3 region: CSARDPTLDYEQYF.

The chain uses TRBV11-3 and TRBJ2-1; TCRdb lists TRBD2, though no DNA is available to test this call. Germline lookup yields CDR1 SGHNT and CDR2 YENEEA. The CDR3 covers 15 residues. CDR3 amino acids: CASSLGSSGRNEQFF.

CDR3 protein: CASSLSGEIYEQYF. The chain carries TRBV28 and TRBJ2-7; TCRdb indicates TRBD2, and absent DNA this call remains unverified. The CDR3 runs 14 residues. Germline loops: CDR1 MDHEN, CDR2 SYDVKM.

The chain combines TRBV9 with TRBJ2-2. The CDR3 spans 17 residues. The germline V gene has CDR1 SGDLS and CDR2 YYNGEE. The CDR3 protein is CASSVEIRQQNTGELFF.

The J gene is TRBJ2-5, the V gene TRBV6-2 or TRBV6-3; the TRBD1 assignment by TCRdb is unverifiable without DNA. CDR1 and CDR2 (germline): MNHEY, SVGEGT. The CDR3 extends over 15 amino acids. CDR3 loop: CASSFTGTRQETQYF.

The V gene is TRBV29-1, the J gene TRBJ1-1; TCRdb's assignment of TRBD1 cannot be checked, as there is no DNA. This CDR3 contains 13 residues. Germline CDR1 SQVTM, CDR2 ANQGSEA. The CDR3 reads CSGAPGQGVDAFF. The full variable domain, in which reference TRBV29-1 and TRBJ1-1 provide the parts outside the CDR3, is SAVISQKPSRDICQRGTSLTIQCQVDSQVTMMFWYRQQPGQSLTLIATANQGSEATYESGFVIDKFPISRPNLTFSTLTVSNMSPEDSSIYLCSGAPGQGVDAFFGQGTRLTVV.

The genes are TRBV6-2 or TRBV6-3 and TRBJ2-7; TCRdb names TRBD2, which stays unverified in the absence of DNA. The CDR3 has 13 residues. Per the germline V gene, CDR1 is MNHEY and CDR2 is SVGEGT. The CDR3 region is CASSGGPSPEQYF.

The chain combines TRBV19 with TRBJ1-2; TCRdb reports TRBD1, a call that lacks DNA to check it against. Germline CDR1 LNHDA, CDR2 SQIVND (reference sequence). CDR3 size: 13 residues. The chain's CDR3 is CASRRTGDYGYTF.

The chain couples TRBV11-1 to TRBJ2-2; no DNA is available, so the TRBD2 call from TCRdb remains unchecked. Germline values: CDR1 SGHAT, CDR2 FQDESV (reference sequence). The CDR3 totals 14 residues. The CDR3 here is CASSQRGATGELFF.

The chain employs TRBV19 and TRBJ1-5. Germline values: CDR1 LNHDA, CDR2 SQIVND (reference sequence). The CDR3 loop spans 15 amino acids. The CDR3 is CASSIGQDFHQPQHF.

This chain connects TRBV12-3 or TRBV12-4 to TRBJ2-1; TCRdb's D gene call, TRBD1, goes unchecked for lack of DNA. There are 13 residues in the CDR3. CDR3 amino acids: CASSPPGQMEEFF.

The genes are TRBV5-1 and TRBJ1-1. This CDR3 has 14 residues. Germline-derived CDR1 and CDR2 are SGHRS and YFSETQ. CDR3 protein: CASSLGAGNTEAFF.

This chain joins TRBV5-1 and TRBJ2-1. This CDR3 has 17 residues. CDR1 SGHRS and CDR2 YFSETQ come from the germline V gene. CDR3 residues: CASSSGLAASSYNEQFF.

The genes are TRBV28 and TRBJ2-7. This CDR3 has 11 residues. Germline lookup yields CDR1 MDHEN and CDR2 SYDVKM. The CDR3 region is CASRRTYEQYF. Using reference TRBV28 and TRBJ2-7 for the parts outside the CDR3, the full variable domain is DVKVTQSSRYLVKRTGEKVFLECVQDMDHENMFWYRQDPGLGLRLIYFSYDVKMKEKGDIPEGYSVSREKKERFSLILESASTNQTSMYLCASRRTYEQYFGPGTRLTVT.

V gene TRBV28 combines with J gene TRBJ1-5; checking the TCRdb D call of TRBD1 is not possible without DNA. Germline V gives CDR1 MDHEN, CDR2 SYDVKM. The CDR3 length is 14 residues. Here the CDR3 reads CACSWGTGDQPQHF.

V gene TRBV27 combines with J gene TRBJ2-1; the D call from TCRdb, TRBD2, cannot be confirmed without DNA. CDR3 length: 16 residues. Germline V CDR1 and CDR2: MNHEY, SMNVEV (reference sequence). CDR3 sequence reads: CASSSTSGGLYNEQFF.

V gene TRBV12-5 combines with J gene TRBJ2-1; lacking DNA, the TRBD1 call made by TCRdb goes unchecked. The CDR3 has 15 residues. Germline-derived CDR1 and CDR2 are LGHNT and FRNRAP. The CDR3 loop is CASGPPSGPVYEQFF.

The chain carries TRBV29-1 and TRBJ2-7; there is no DNA to check the TCRdb D call of TRBD2. This CDR3 is 15 amino acids long. The germline V gene encodes CDR1 SQVTM and CDR2 ANQGSEA. The chain's CDR3 is CSVLLLAGVEDEQYF.

J is TRBJ2-1 and V is TRBV7-6; TCRdb gives TRBD1 as the D gene, but with no DNA this cannot be confirmed. Looked up from germline, CDR1 is SGHVS and CDR2 is FNYEAQ. The CDR3 length is 15 residues. CDR3 amino acids: CASSLAGGWDNEQFF.

The chain is built from TRBV10-3 and TRBJ2-1; the TCRdb call, TRBD1, lacks DNA for checking. There are 15 residues in the CDR3. CDR1 is ENHRY and CDR2 is SYGVKD in the germline V gene. The CDR3 region is CDIRGQGVLFNEQFF.

This chain joins TRBV11-2 and TRBJ2-7; there is no DNA to check the TCRdb D call of TRBD2. The CDR3 loop spans 18 amino acids. Per germline, CDR1 SGHAT and CDR2 FQNNGV. The CDR3 here is CASSLGPSGAFLSYEQYF.

The chain joins TRBV7-3 to TRBJ1-5; TCRdb's D gene call, TRBD1, goes unchecked for lack of DNA. The CDR3 runs 13 residues. Germline V CDR1 and CDR2: SGHTA, FQGTGA. The CDR3 reads CASSGQGGQPQHF.

This chain links TRBV7-9 with TRBJ2-5; there is no DNA to check the TCRdb D call of TRBD1. Germline lookup yields CDR1 SEHNR and CDR2 FQNEAQ (reference sequence). This CDR3 has 13 residues. CDR3 loop: CASSATAQETQYF.

The V call is TRBV5-1, the J call TRBJ1-5. CDR1 and CDR2 from the germline V gene are SGHRS and YFSETQ. The CDR3 runs 15 residues. CDR3: CASSLGLVVGQPQHF. The full variable domain, completed using reference TRBV5-1 and TRBJ1-5, is KAGVTQTPRYLIKTRGQQVTLSCSPISGHRSVSWYQQTPGQGLQFLFEYFSETQRNKGNFPGRFSGRQFSNSRSEMNVSTLELGDSALYLCASSLGLVVGQPQHFGDGTRLSIL.

The chain carries TRBV27 and TRBJ2-7; TCRdb reports TRBD1, a call that lacks DNA to check it against. This CDR3 has 15 amino acids. Per germline, CDR1 MNHEY and CDR2 SMNVEV (reference sequence). The CDR3 sequence is CASSLSGGGPYEQYF.

The chain uses TRBV3-1 and TRBJ1-2. This CDR3 region has 14 residues. Per the germline V gene, CDR1 is LGHDT and CDR2 is YNNKEL (reference sequence). CDR3 sequence: CASSHGAVIHGYTF.

The chain links TRBV3-1 to TRBJ2-1; TCRdb names TRBD2, which stays unverified in the absence of DNA. This CDR3 has 16 residues. Germline V lookup: CDR1 LGHDT, CDR2 YNNKEL (reference sequence). CDR3 protein: CASSQEEDSYYNEQFF.

V is TRBV7-9 and J is TRBJ2-7; TCRdb proposes TRBD2, but this gene call is untestable without DNA. The CDR3 is made up of 15 amino acids. Per germline, CDR1 SEHNR and CDR2 FQNEAQ (reference sequence). CDR3 loop: CASSLGPRGSYEQYF. Looking up the rest from reference TRBV7-9 and TRBJ2-7 gives the full variable domain: DTGVSQNPRHKITKRGQNVTFRCDPISEHNRLYWYRQTLGQGPEFLTYFQNEAQLEKSRLLSDRFSAERPKGSFSTLEIQRTEQGDSAMYLCASSLGPRGSYEQYFGPGTRLTVT.

The gene calls are TRBV5-5 and TRBJ2-1. The CDR3 totals 11 residues. Germline V gene data show CDR1 as SGHKS and CDR2 as YYEKEE (reference sequence). CDR3 region: CASLRYNEQFF.

The rearrangement links TRBV27 to TRBJ2-1; as DNA is missing, the TRBD2 call by TCRdb cannot be tested. Germline V lookup: CDR1 MNHEY, CDR2 SMNVEV (reference sequence). The CDR3 covers 15 residues. The CDR3 spells CASSLLREVRNEQFF.